A single sample is the source of the 31 T cell receptor beta chains below, sequenced in a study of T cell changes during pregnancy in multiple sclerosis. The protocol was immunoSEQ multiplex PCR, while the TCRdb copy is restricted to in-frame clones and leaves out a portion. This sample has approximately 30,000 clones; about 92% occur once, and the top ten carry more than 0.35%. Sequenced here: CD4+ T cells from peripheral blood mononuclear cells, sampled after pregnancy. Receptors were obtained from a female donor with multiple sclerosis, enrolled in a pregnancy study.

The chain has TRBV4-3 and TRBJ1-1, with D perhaps matching TRBD1 (6 bases). The CDR3 runs to 15 residues. V lost 1 base, J lost 1 base, and 10 bases lay in between. Looked up from germline, CDR1 is LGHNA and CDR2 is YSLEER. CDR3 in DNA: TGCGCCAGCAGCCAAGGGACAGATAGGAACACTGAAGCTTTCTTT. This translates into CASSQGTDRNTEAFF.

This chain connects TRBV30 to TRBJ1-4; D is undetermined. Germline CDR1 GTSNPN, CDR2 SVGIG (reference sequence). The CDR3 has 11 residues. With 1 base removed from V and 11 bases from J, the gap between germline ends came to 8 bases. This chain's CDR3 is CAWSDFGKLFF. CDR3 DNA: TGTGCCTGGAGTGATTTCGGGAAACTGTTTTTT.

This clone was seen a handful of times. V is TRBV30 and J is TRBJ1-1, with a tentative D call TRBD1 (5 bases). Germline-derived CDR1 and CDR2 are GTSNPN and SVGIG (reference sequence). The CDR3 consists of 15 residues. Between the trimmed V and J ends, which lost 5 bases and 1 base, there was a span of 17 bases. The CDR3 DNA reads TGTGCCTGGTGGCGGAGGGGCAATTCGAACACTGAAGCTTTCTTT. Translated: CAWWRRGNSNTEAFF.

This chain uses TRBV11-2 with TRBJ1-1; a possible D gene is TRBD1 (6 bases). This CDR3 has 14 residues. V lost 3 bases to trimming and J lost 1 base, with 9 bases between them. Germline CDR1 SGHAT, CDR2 FQNNGV. In nucleotides, the CDR3 is TGTGCCAGCAGCTTCGACAGGAGGAACACTGAAGCTTTCTTT. This sequence encodes CASSFDRRNTEAFF.

J is TRBJ2-7 and V is TRBV7-2, with unresolved D. Germline CDR1 and CDR2: SGHTA and FQGNSA. V was clipped by 5 bases and J by 5 bases, with 7 bases between them. The CDR3 covers 11 residues. CDR3 nucleotides: TGTGCCAGCAGCCAGTCGAACGAGCAGTACTTC. Translating it yields CASSQSNEQYF.

This rearrangement joins TRBV29-1 to TRBJ1-1, with 7 bases aligning to TRBD1. There are 14 residues in the CDR3. The V gene's germline CDR1 is SQVTM and CDR2 ANQGSEA. J was trimmed by 0 bases and V by 6 bases; bases with no gene match: 7. The CDR3 region is CSVALGQMNTEAFF. The CDR3 DNA reads TGCAGCGTCGCTTTGGGACAGATGAACACTGAAGCTTTCTTT.

The chain recombines TRBV6-1 with TRBJ1-4; D is uncertain. The CDR3 length is 16 residues. Germline V gene sequence: CDR1 MNHNS, CDR2 SASEGT. Between the trimmed V and J ends, which lost 1 base and 5 bases, there was a span of 14 bases. The CDR3 sequence is CASSEGAQILNEKLFF. The CDR3 bases are TGTGCCAGCAGTGAAGGGGCACAGATTTTAAATGAAAAACTGTTTTTT.

The chain uses TRBV7-2 and TRBJ1-3; D is uncertain. Trimming removed 1 base from V and 4 bases from J, with 8 bases in between. Germline V gives CDR1 SGHTA, CDR2 FQGNSA. This CDR3 has 14 amino acids. The CDR3 DNA sequence: TGTGCCAGCAGCTTAGGGCTGGCCGGAAACACCATATATTTT. Translating gives CASSLGLAGNTIYF.

The V call is TRBV6-6, the J call TRBJ2-7; no definite D call. This CDR3 has 14 residues. Germline CDR1 is MNHNY and CDR2 is SVGAGI (reference sequence). V lost 2 bases and J lost 0, with 8 bases in between. The CDR3 here is CASSYNGGSYEQYF. The CDR3 nucleotides are TGTGCCAGCAGTTACAATGGCGGCTCCTACGAGCAGTACTTC.

The gene calls are TRBV2 and TRBJ2-3, with D uncertain. V dropped 2 bases and J dropped 2 bases, with 8 bases sitting between them. The CDR3 totals 14 residues. The germline gives CDR1 SNHLY, CDR2 FYNNEI. The CDR3 coding sequence is TGTGCCAGCAGTGAACTTCTAACCACAGATACGCAGTATTTT. Translation: CASSELLTTDTQYF.

The V call is TRBV9, the J call TRBJ2-5; 7 bases are shared with TRBD2. The ends lost 4 bases at V and 5 bases at J; junction bases unmatched: 14. The CDR3 loop spans 16 amino acids. Germline V lookup: CDR1 SGDLS, CDR2 YYNGEE. The CDR3 nucleotides read TGTGCCAGCAGCCCTTCTTGGGGGAGGGGCGGGGAGACCCAGTACTTC. Its translation: CASSPSWGRGGETQYF.

Here the CDR3 reads CASQRGYEQYF. Written as DNA, the CDR3 is TGTGCCAGCCAGCGAGGCTACGAGCAGTACTTC. The chain links TRBV11-3 to TRBJ2-7; D is unresolved. Trimming stripped 8 bases from V and 3 bases from J, with 8 bases between. Germline V gene sequence: CDR1 SGHNT, CDR2 YENEEA. The CDR3 has 11 amino acids.

This sequence joins TRBV29-1 and TRBJ2-1; D might be TRBD2 (5 bases). The germline CDR1 and CDR2 sequences are SQVTM and ANQGSEA. Between the trimmed V and J ends, which lost 0 bases and 9 bases, there was a span of 18 bases. CDR3 length: 15 amino acids. The CDR3 loop is CSVEDWGAESGEQFF. The CDR3 DNA sequence: TGCAGCGTTGAAGATTGGGGAGCGGAGTCTGGTGAGCAGTTCTTC.

The chain carries TRBV11-1 and TRBJ2-1; 14 bases match TRBD2. Per the germline V gene, CDR1 is SGHAT and CDR2 is FQDESV (reference sequence). CDR3 size: 16 residues. After removal of 1 base from V and 8 bases from J, the junction contained 4 bases not matched to a gene. The CDR3 protein is CASSLGTSGRTDEQFF. The CDR3 DNA reads TGTGCCAGCAGCTTAGGGACTAGCGGGAGGACCGATGAGCAGTTCTTC.

CDR3 in DNA: TGTGCCTGGAGGGGACTAGCAGCCACCGGGGAGCTGTTTTTT. It translates to CAWRGLAATGELFF. This sequence joins TRBV30 and TRBJ2-2, with 9 bases matching TRBD2. This CDR3 is built from 14 residues. The V and J ends lost 3 bases and 4 bases, in that order; junction bases with no gene match: 3. Germline V lookup: CDR1 GTSNPN, CDR2 SVGIG (reference sequence).

The V gene is TRBV7-2, the J gene TRBJ1-1; possibly TRBD1 for D (6 bases). V dropped 2 bases and J dropped 5 bases, with 15 bases sitting between them. Germline values: CDR1 SGHTA, CDR2 FQGNSA. The CDR3 length is 15 residues. Here the CDR3 reads CASSLWDTSITEAFF. The CDR3 DNA follows: TGTGCCAGCAGCTTATGGGACACCTCTATAACTGAAGCTTTCTTT.

This clone was seen only once. DNA of the CDR3: TGTGCCAGCAGTGACAGTAATCAGCCCCAGCATTTT. Its protein is CASSDSNQPQHF. V and J are TRBV2 and TRBJ1-5, with unresolved D. Germline V gene data show CDR1 as SNHLY and CDR2 as FYNNEI. Trimming took off 3 bases at V and 4 bases at J, with 4 bases between the two ends. This CDR3 has 12 residues.

The rearrangement links TRBV30 to TRBJ1-5; D unclear. Trimming pared 0 bases from V and 7 bases from J, leaving 10 bases between. This CDR3 comprises 13 residues. From germline, CDR1 is GTSNPN and CDR2 SVGIG (reference sequence). The CDR3 loop is CAWSVASGQPQHF. The CDR3 nucleotides read TGTGCCTGGAGTGTAGCTTCGGGGCAGCCCCAGCATTTT.

The chain uses TRBV18 and TRBJ1-1, with D unclear. V was cut by 8 bases and J by 4 bases, with 11 bases left in between. The germline gives CDR1 KGHSH, CDR2 LQKENI. This CDR3 is built from 12 residues. CDR3 coding DNA: TGTGCCAGCACCTGGGCGAGCACTGAAGCTTTCTTT. As protein: CASTWASTEAFF.

This chain connects TRBV19 to TRBJ1-1, with D unclear. From germline, CDR1 is LNHDA and CDR2 SQIVND (reference sequence). The CDR3 loop spans 13 amino acids. The ends were cut back, 1 base at V and 3 bases at J, with 6 bases in the middle. The CDR3 sequence: CASSIGRDTEAFF. The CDR3 DNA is TGTGCCAGTAGTATAGGGAGGGACACTGAAGCTTTCTTT.

The chain employs TRBV18 and TRBJ2-3; 9 positions match TRBD2. The trim removed 0 bases at V and 2 bases at J, leaving 3 bases unmatched. Germline V CDR1 and CDR2: KGHSH, LQKENI. There are 16 residues in the CDR3. DNA for the CDR3: TGTGCCAGCTCACCACCGGCTAGCGGGGTCACAGATACGCAGTATTTT. This translates into CASSPPASGVTDTQYF.

The chain combines TRBV5-1 with TRBJ2-5; 9 bases align to TRBD1. The DNA end lines up better with TRBJ2-7; the J call may be wrong. Germline CDR1 and CDR2: SGHRS and YFSETQ. This CDR3 contains 16 residues. The CDR3 reads CASSRLPGQGSYEQYF. CDR3 DNA: TGCGCCAGCAGCCGACTTCCGGGACAGGGTTCCTACGAGCAGTACTTC.

The genes are TRBV27 and TRBJ1-5, with D perhaps matching TRBD1 (6 bases). CDR1 and CDR2 from the germline V gene are MNHEY and SMNVEV (reference sequence). The CDR3 runs 14 residues. V lost 10 bases and J lost 1, with 14 bases in between. CDR3 DNA: TGTGCCACCAAACAGGGAACGAGCAATCAGCCCCAGCATTTT. It is translated as CATKQGTSNQPQHF.

The chain carries TRBV7-2 and TRBJ2-5, with D perhaps TRBD2 (5 bases). Trimming stripped 1 base from V and 1 base from J, with 10 bases between. The CDR3 spans 15 residues. Germline V gene data show CDR1 as SGHTA and CDR2 as FQGNSA. The CDR3 is CASSLGIGLQETQYF. In DNA form, the CDR3 reads TGTGCCAGCAGCTTAGGTATCGGACTCCAAGAGACCCAGTACTTC.

The chain carries TRBV4-1 and TRBJ2-5, with 9 bases identical to TRBD2. CDR3 length: 16 residues. Trimming cost V 1 base and J 1 base; bases outside gene matches: 4. CDR1 and CDR2 (germline): MGHRA, YSYEKL. Here the CDR3 reads CASSQGGGAGQETQYF. CDR3 bases: TGCGCCAGCAGCCAAGGCGGGGGGGCCGGCCAAGAGACCCAGTACTTC.

The chain uses TRBV7-9 and TRBJ2-3; 8 bases line up with TRBD2. This CDR3 contains 15 residues. After removal of 1 base from V and 7 bases from J, the junction contained 7 bases not matched to a gene. CDR1 is SEHNR and CDR2 is FQNEAQ in the germline V gene (reference sequence). The CDR3 region is CASSLGLAGPYTQYF. As DNA, the CDR3 is TGTGCCAGCAGCTTAGGGCTAGCGGGCCCTTATACGCAGTATTTT. Full variable domain (missing parts from reference TRBV7-9 and TRBJ2-3): DTGVSQNPRHKITKRGQNVTFRCDPISEHNRLYWYRQTLGQGPEFLTYFQNEAQLEKSRLLSDRFSAERPKGSFSTLEIQRTEQGDSAMYLCASSLGLAGPYTQYFGPGTRLTVL.

This chain connects TRBV7-6 to TRBJ1-3; tentatively, D is TRBD1 (6 bases). The V end was cut by 4 bases, the J end by 4 bases, with 11 bases between. The length of the CDR3 is 14 residues. Germline lookup yields CDR1 SGHVS and CDR2 FNYEAQ. The CDR3 loop is CASSYREGGNTIYF. As DNA, the CDR3 is TGTGCCAGCAGCTACAGGGAAGGGGGAAACACCATATATTTT.

The rearrangement uses TRBV7-2 and TRBJ2-5; the D gene is possibly TRBD1 (5 bases). The germline V gene has CDR1 SGHTA and CDR2 FQGNSA. V shed 4 bases and J shed 7 bases, with 7 bases lying between them. This CDR3 region has 11 residues. CDR3 bases: TGTGCCAGCAGCTACCAGGGGACCCAGTACTTC. It yields the protein CASSYQGTQYF.

V gene TRBV16 combines with J gene TRBJ1-2, with TRBD1 as a possible D gene (5 bases). Germline V gene sequence: CDR1 KGHSY, CDR2 FQNENV. The CDR3 totals 15 residues. Trimming removed 2 bases from V and 5 bases from J, with 15 bases in between. DNA for the CDR3: TGTGCCAGCAGCCAAGGCCAGGCTGGGGGGTATGGCTACACCTTC. This encodes CASSQGQAGGYGYTF.

J is TRBJ1-1 and V is TRBV27; D is unclear. This CDR3 has 13 residues. Trimming pared 3 bases from V and 3 bases from J, leaving 8 bases between. CDR1 MNHEY and CDR2 SMNVEV come from the germline V gene (reference sequence). CDR3 nucleotides: TGTGCCAGCAGTTTTTACACGTACACTGAAGCTTTCTTT. It translates to CASSFYTYTEAFF.

The rearrangement uses TRBV11-3 and TRBJ2-3; the match to TRBD1 covers 8 bases. This CDR3 spans 16 amino acids. The J segment lost 1 base and the V segment lost 5 bases, leaving 8 bases of the junction unmatched. In germline, CDR1 is SGHNT, CDR2 YENEEA. In nucleotides, the CDR3 is TGTGCCAGCAGCCGCCGGACAGGGCTGGGCACAGATACGCAGTATTTT. Translated: CASSRRTGLGTDTQYF. The whole variable domain, remainder taken from reference TRBV11-3 and TRBJ2-3, is EAGVVQSPRYKIIEKKQPVAFWCNPISGHNTLYWYLQNLGQGPELLIRYENEEAVDDSQLPKDRFSAERLKGVDSTLKIQPAELGDSAVYLCASSRRTGLGTDTQYFGPGTRLTVL.